This note documents a single TCR beta chain sequence. The source of the sample is a study of T-cell reconstitution after alpha-beta-depleted transplantation in children. The authors prepared the TCRbeta library with unique molecular identifiers. MiXCR, run by TCRdb on the PCR reads, gives a single entry per CDR3 protein. The sample includes about 410,000 distinct CDR3 sequences, over 20% of them seen just once. This sample comprised PBMCs from the stem cell graft donor, obtained from the stem cell graft. The clonotype was recovered from a human donor who donated a stem cell graft to a child with acute myeloid leukemia.

The CDR3 sequence is CAKAPPWQYF. In DNA form, the CDR3 reads TGTGCCAAGGCCCCTCCGTGGCAGTACTTC. The chain joins TRBV25-1 to TRBJ2-7; D is ambiguous. The CDR3 consists of 10 residues. Germline V gene data show CDR1 as MGHDK and CDR2 as SYGVNS. The V and J ends lost 10 bases and 9 bases respectively, with 13 bases between them.